This record concerns one TCR beta chain sequence. Unmatched junction bases numbered 6, after V lost 3 bases and J lost 2 bases. Germline CDR1 reads SGHTA; CDR2 reads FQGTGA. This CDR3 has 15 residues. These data originate in a study of blood T cell repertoires in COVID-19. The method was immunoSEQ multiplex PCR; TCRdb's version includes in-frame clones alone and lacks a portion of them. In the table there are a few hundred thousand clones, 75% to 90% of which are singletons. The V and J genes are TRBV7-3 and TRBJ2-7, with TRBD2 identical over 8 bases. The origin of this receptor is a woman of 80 years or more with COVID-19, enrolled during active disease. The material sequenced was peripheral blood. In DNA, the CDR3 is TGTGCCAGCAGCTTCGCGGGAGGAGGTACCTACGAGCAGTACTTC. Translated, it gives CASSFAGGGTYEQYF.